These 17 T cell receptor beta chains were all obtained from the same sample, sequenced in a study of cytomegalovirus exposure and HLA in healthy donors. Amplification used 60 Vbeta primers and 13 Jbeta primers. Profiled with immunoSEQ multiplex PCR; TCRdb holds only in-frame clones, not every one. This repertoire includes 100,000 to 150,000 clones. The sequenced material came from PBMCs. The receptors come from a young man in good health and CMV-seronegative.

This sequence joins TRBV13 and TRBJ1-6; 7 nucleotides align to TRBD1. The junction had 4 bases not matched to a gene; V was cut back by 5 bases and J by 6 bases. The germline CDR1 and CDR2 sequences are PRHDT and FYEKMQ (reference sequence). The CDR3 consists of 14 residues. CDR3 in DNA: TGTGCCAGCAGCAGAGACAGGGTTAATTCACCCCTCCACTTT. Its translation is CASSRDRVNSPLHF.

This chain joins TRBV7-9 and TRBJ1-2, with D tentatively TRBD1 (6 bases). With 1 base removed from V and 7 bases from J, the gap between germline ends came to 19 bases. Germline CDR1 SEHNR, CDR2 FQNEAQ (reference sequence). This CDR3 is built from 16 residues. In DNA form, the CDR3 reads TGTGCCAGCAGCTTAGATCTAGGGGGTTCCCAGGCTGGCTACACCTTC. Translated: CASSLDLGGSQAGYTF.

V and J are TRBV29-1 and TRBJ1-1, with D tentatively TRBD1 (5 bases). Germline CDR1 is SQVTM and CDR2 is ANQGSEA. Trimming shortened V by 7 bases and J by 4 bases, and 13 bases separated the two germline ends. The CDR3 has 12 amino acids. The CDR3 bases are TGCAGCGCCTGGGGGGAGGGCACTGAAGCTTTCTTT. Protein product: CSAWGEGTEAFF.

The V call is TRBV6-5, the J call TRBJ2-7, with D maybe TRBD2 (5 bases). V lost 2 bases to trimming and J lost 4 bases, with 9 bases between them. The CDR3 sequence is 13 residues long. Germline-derived CDR1 and CDR2 are MNHEY and SVGAGI. The CDR3 loop is CASSYDGMYEQYF. CDR3 bases: TGTGCCAGCAGTTACGACGGGATGTACGAGCAGTACTTC.

The chain links TRBV5-1 to TRBJ1-2, with D tentatively TRBD1 (5 bases). Germline lookup yields CDR1 SGHRS and CDR2 YFSETQ. There are 15 residues in the CDR3. Trimming left V 5 bases short and J 0 bases short, with 14 bases between. CDR3 residues: CASSPGHATNYGYTF. The CDR3 bases are TGCGCCAGCAGTCCCGGACATGCTACTAACTATGGCTACACCTTC.

The chain links TRBV7-2 to TRBJ2-7; TRBD1 agrees at 8 bases. This CDR3 region has 16 residues. V was pared by 5 bases and J by 2 bases, with 11 bases of the junction left unmatched. Germline V gene sequence: CDR1 SGHTA, CDR2 FQGNSA. CDR3 protein: CASSRRGTGLTYEQYF. The DNA for the CDR3 is TGTGCCAGCAGCAGGCGCGGGACAGGACTAACCTACGAGCAGTACTTC.

Here the CDR3 DNA reads TGTGCCACCAGCCCCGGGGTTGGAGGGCGCAGGTATGGCTACACCTTC. Its protein product is CATSPGVGGRRYGYTF. The rearrangement links TRBV15 to TRBJ1-2; no clear D gene. This CDR3 is 16 amino acids long. V dropped 5 bases and J dropped 5 bases, with 21 bases sitting between them. From germline, CDR1 is LNHNV and CDR2 YYDKDF (reference sequence).

The V and J genes are TRBV6-1 and TRBJ2-2; tentative D call: TRBD1 (6 bases). The V gene's germline CDR1 is MNHNS and CDR2 SASEGT. The CDR3 is 14 residues long. Trimming stripped 4 bases from V and 5 bases from J, with 11 bases between. The CDR3 nucleotides read TGTGCCAGCAGTGGAACAGGGCGAACCGGGGAGCTGTTTTTT. Translated, it gives CASSGTGRTGELFF.

The chain is built from TRBV20-1 and TRBJ1-2, with 10 nucleotides matching TRBD1. CDR1 and CDR2 from the germline V gene are DFQATT and SNEGSKA (reference sequence). The CDR3 is 11 amino acids. J was trimmed by 12 bases and V by 6 bases; bases with no gene match: 7. This CDR3 is CSARDRGRHTF. Written as DNA, the CDR3 is TGCAGTGCGAGGGACAGGGGCCGGCACACCTTC.

The chain combines TRBV5-6 with TRBJ2-1, with 7 bases that match TRBD1. This CDR3 comprises 15 residues. The junction had 6 bases not matched to a gene; V was cut back by 4 bases and J by 2 bases. Germline V gene lookup returns CDR1 SGHDT and CDR2 YYEEEE. The CDR3 is CASSPRTGTYNEQFF. The CDR3, as DNA: TGTGCCAGCAGCCCCAGGACAGGAACCTACAATGAGCAGTTCTTC.

The CDR3 DNA reads as TGCGCCAGCAGCCCAACCCGCCGACAGTCAACCTACGAGCAATACTTC. Encoded protein: CASSPTRRQSTYEQYF. This chain joins TRBV4-1 and TRBJ2-5, with a possible D match to TRBD1 (5 bases). Germline CDR1 MGHRA, CDR2 YSYEKL. Between the trimmed V and J ends, which lost 4 bases and 14 bases, there was a span of 29 bases. This CDR3 region has 16 residues.

This chain connects TRBV18 to TRBJ1-5; a weak D match, TRBD1 (6 bases). V dropped 0 bases and J dropped 4 bases, with 16 bases sitting between them. This CDR3 has 17 amino acids. Germline V gives CDR1 KGHSH, CDR2 LQKENI. CDR3 in DNA: TGTGCCAGCTCACCACCGGGGCCCTGGGACACAAATCAGCCCCAGCATTTT. It codes for CASSPPGPWDTNQPQHF.

The chain links TRBV4-2 to TRBJ2-5; 10 bases align to TRBD2. Germline lookup yields CDR1 LGHNA and CDR2 YNFKEQ. The CDR3 is made up of 16 amino acids. V lost 8 bases and J lost 2; bases outside the gene matches: 11. In nucleotides, the CDR3 is TGTGCCAGCGGCCCCAGACTAGCGGGTAAACAAGAGACCCAGTACTTC. Translation: CASGPRLAGKQETQYF.

The chain carries TRBV19 and TRBJ1-1, with 7 bases lining up with TRBD1. V lost 5 bases to trimming and J lost 3 bases; unmatched junction nucleotides: 9. Germline V CDR1 and CDR2: LNHDA, SQIVND (reference sequence). The length of the CDR3 is 15 residues. This chain's CDR3 is CASSARQGFYTEAFF. The CDR3 DNA sequence: TGTGCCAGTAGTGCCCGACAGGGATTCTACACTGAAGCTTTCTTT.

V is TRBV20-1 and J is TRBJ1-2; TRBD1 agrees at 9 bases. The CDR3 is 11 amino acids. The J segment lost 6 bases and the V segment lost 7 bases, leaving 3 bases of the junction unmatched. From germline, CDR1 is DFQATT and CDR2 SNEGSKA (reference sequence). The CDR3 is CSGTGEDGYTF. The CDR3 DNA sequence: TGCAGTGGGACAGGGGAGGATGGCTACACCTTC.

The rearrangement joins TRBV5-1 to TRBJ1-2; 7 positions agree with TRBD1. Germline values: CDR1 SGHRS, CDR2 YFSETQ. There are 14 residues in the CDR3. V lost 0 bases, J lost 2 bases, and 1 base stayed unmatched. This chain's CDR3 is CASSLAGGNYGYTF. The CDR3 DNA reads TGCGCCAGCAGCTTGGCAGGGGGAAACTATGGCTACACCTTC.

The V gene is TRBV28, the J gene TRBJ1-2; D unclear. From germline, CDR1 is MDHEN and CDR2 SYDVKM. V was trimmed by 5 bases and J by 2 bases, leaving 21 bases between them. The CDR3 is 17 residues long. CDR3 DNA sequence: TGTGCCAGCAGTACCCTCCTCTTAGAGGGAGTAAACTATGGCTACACCTTC. Translating it yields CASSTLLLEGVNYGYTF.